The entry that follows covers one TCR beta chain sequence. The antigen remains undetermined. This specimen comes from a study of cytomegalovirus exposure and HLA in healthy donors. Study observations and caveats: Later analysis suggested most CMV-associated TCR beta chains were HLA-restricted. A later analysis showed that HLA-associated TCR beta chains had undergone more clonal expansion than equally common others.

The V and J ends lost 4 bases and 6 bases, in that order; junction bases with no gene match: 6. Germline-derived CDR1 and CDR2 are KGHSH and LQKENI. The length of the CDR3 is 15 residues. Primers: 60 Vbeta forward and 13 Jbeta reverse. TCRdb keeps only in-frame clones here, not all; method: immunoSEQ multiplex PCR. The data hold around 140,000 clones, with 60% to 85% observed a single time. The origin of this receptor is a man aged 30-40 years in good health and CMV-seronegative. V is TRBV18 and J is TRBJ1-1, with 12 bases that match TRBD1. The sequencing input was PBMCs. The CDR3 DNA sequence: TGTGCCAGCTCACTCCCGGGACAGGGGGCCTCTGAAGCTTTCTTT. Protein product: CASSLPGQGASEAFF.